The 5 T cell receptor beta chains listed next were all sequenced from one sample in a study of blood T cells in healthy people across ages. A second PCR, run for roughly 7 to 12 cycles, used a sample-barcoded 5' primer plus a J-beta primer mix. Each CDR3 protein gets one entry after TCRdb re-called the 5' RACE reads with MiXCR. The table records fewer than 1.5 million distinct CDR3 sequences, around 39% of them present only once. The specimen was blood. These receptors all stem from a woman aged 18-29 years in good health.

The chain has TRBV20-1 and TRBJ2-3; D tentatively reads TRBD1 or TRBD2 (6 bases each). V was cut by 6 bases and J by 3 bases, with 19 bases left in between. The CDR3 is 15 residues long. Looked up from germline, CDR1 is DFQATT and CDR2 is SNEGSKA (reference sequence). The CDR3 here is CSAYSGAQGTDTQYF. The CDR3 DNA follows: TGCAGTGCCTACTCGGGGGCCCAAGGTACAGATACGCAGTATTTT.

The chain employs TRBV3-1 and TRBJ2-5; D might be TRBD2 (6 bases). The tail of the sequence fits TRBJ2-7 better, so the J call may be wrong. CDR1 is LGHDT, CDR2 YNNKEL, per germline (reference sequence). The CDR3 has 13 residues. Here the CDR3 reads CASRPNGGYEQYF. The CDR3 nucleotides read TGTGCCAGCAGACCTAACGGAGGGTACGAGCAGTACTTC.

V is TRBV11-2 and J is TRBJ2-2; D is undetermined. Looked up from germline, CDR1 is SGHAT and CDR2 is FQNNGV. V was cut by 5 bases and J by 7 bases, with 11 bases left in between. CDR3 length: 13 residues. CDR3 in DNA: TGTGCCAGCAGCCCTCTTTTGAGCGGGGAGCTGTTTTTT. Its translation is CASSPLLSGELFF. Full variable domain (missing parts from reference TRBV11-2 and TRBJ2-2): EAGVAQSPRYKIIEKRQSVAFWCNPISGHATLYWYQQILGQGPKLLIQFQNNGVVDDSQLPKDRFSAERLKGVDSTLKIQPAKLEDSAVYLCASSPLLSGELFFGEGSRLTVL.

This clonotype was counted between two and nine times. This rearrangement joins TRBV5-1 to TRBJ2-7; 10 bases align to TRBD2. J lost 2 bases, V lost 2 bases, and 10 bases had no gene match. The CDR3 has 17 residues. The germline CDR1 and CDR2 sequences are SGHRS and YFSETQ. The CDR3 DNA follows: TGCGCCAGCAGCTTCAATCTAGCGGGAGCTGGGCCCTACGAGCAGTACTTC. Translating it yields CASSFNLAGAGPYEQYF.

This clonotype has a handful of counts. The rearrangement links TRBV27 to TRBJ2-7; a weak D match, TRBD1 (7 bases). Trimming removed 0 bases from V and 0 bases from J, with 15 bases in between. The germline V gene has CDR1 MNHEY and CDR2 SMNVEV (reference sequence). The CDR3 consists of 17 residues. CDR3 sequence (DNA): TGTGCCAGCAGTTTATCCGGGGGACAGTTCCCCTCCTACGAGCAGTACTTC. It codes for CASSLSGGQFPSYEQYF.